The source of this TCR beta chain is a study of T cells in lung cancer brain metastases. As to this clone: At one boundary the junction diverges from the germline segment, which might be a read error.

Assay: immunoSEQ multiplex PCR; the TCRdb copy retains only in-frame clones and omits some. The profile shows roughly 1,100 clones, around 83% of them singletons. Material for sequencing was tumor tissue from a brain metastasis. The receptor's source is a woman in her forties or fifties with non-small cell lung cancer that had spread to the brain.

CDR3 coding DNA: TGCGCCAGCAGCTTGGGACCCCCCTCCTACGAGCAGCACTTC. Translation gives CASSLGPPSYEQHF. The chain links TRBV5-1 to TRBJ2-7; no definite D call. Germline V gives CDR1 SGHRS, CDR2 YFSETQ. The CDR3 has 14 amino acids.